The next 3 T cell receptor beta chains were all read from a single sample in a study of T cell responses to AZD1222 COVID-19 vaccine. Measured with immunoSEQ multiplex PCR; TCRdb has only the in-frame clones, and not every one. Found here are about 140,000 clones, roughly 90% of them singletons; the top ten hold around 2.8%. This specimen consisted of peripheral blood, obtained on day 0 of AZD1222 vaccination. The receptors here all came from an adult in good health.

The chain recombines TRBV11-2 with TRBJ2-5; 8 positions agree with TRBD1. Germline V lookup: CDR1 SGHAT, CDR2 FQNNGV. The CDR3 consists of 16 residues. V shed 8 bases, J shed 5 bases, and the junction held 16 bases outside the gene matches. CDR3 nucleotides: TGTGCCAGCCTCCGTGACAGGGGAAGCCTTGTGGAGACCCAGTACTTC. Protein product: CASLRDRGSLVETQYF.

The chain employs TRBV2 and TRBJ2-1; D remains unclear. CDR3 length: 16 residues. Germline loops: CDR1 SNHLY, CDR2 FYNNEI. The germline V and J ends were trimmed by 0 bases and 4 bases, with 13 bases remaining between them. This chain's CDR3 is CASSEASTLGYNEQFF. The CDR3 nucleotides read TGTGCCAGCAGTGAAGCATCGACCCTCGGTTACAATGAGCAGTTCTTC.

Only a few counts were recorded for this clone. This chain uses TRBV4-3 with TRBJ2-7, with D hard to call. Germline V gene lookup returns CDR1 LGHNA and CDR2 YSLEER. The CDR3 consists of 15 residues. Trimming took 0 bases from V and 3 from J, leaving 12 bases between them. CDR3 sequence: CASSQELSVNYEQYF. DNA of the CDR3: TGCGCCAGCAGCCAAGAATTGTCCGTAAACTACGAGCAGTACTTC.